What follows describes a single T cell receptor (beta chain). The V gene lost 0 bases and the J gene lost 1 base, with 10 bases spanning the gap. The CDR3 covers 14 residues. Germline loops: CDR1 GTSNPN, CDR2 SVGIG (reference sequence). Per the original data handling: Amplified reference gene primers provided the basis for estimating nucleated cell counts. TCRdb's copy holds only in-frame clones and misses some; the assay was immunoSEQ multiplex PCR. V and J calls plus clone size are reproduced from that table; the DNA served to infer D and trimming. The data contain some 170,000 clones, approximately 85% of them singletons. These data originate in a study of blood T cell repertoires in COVID-19. Study-level background: Italy, Spain and the United States were the sources of the convalescent and acute COVID-19 samples.

The clonotype comes from a woman aged 60-75 years with acute or convalescent COVID-19. Sequenced material: peripheral blood. The V gene is TRBV30, the J gene TRBJ2-7; perhaps TRBD2 as D (5 bases). The CDR3 region is CAWSVSDMSYEQYF. DNA for the CDR3: TGTGCCTGGAGTGTTAGCGATATGTCCTACGAGCAGTACTTC.